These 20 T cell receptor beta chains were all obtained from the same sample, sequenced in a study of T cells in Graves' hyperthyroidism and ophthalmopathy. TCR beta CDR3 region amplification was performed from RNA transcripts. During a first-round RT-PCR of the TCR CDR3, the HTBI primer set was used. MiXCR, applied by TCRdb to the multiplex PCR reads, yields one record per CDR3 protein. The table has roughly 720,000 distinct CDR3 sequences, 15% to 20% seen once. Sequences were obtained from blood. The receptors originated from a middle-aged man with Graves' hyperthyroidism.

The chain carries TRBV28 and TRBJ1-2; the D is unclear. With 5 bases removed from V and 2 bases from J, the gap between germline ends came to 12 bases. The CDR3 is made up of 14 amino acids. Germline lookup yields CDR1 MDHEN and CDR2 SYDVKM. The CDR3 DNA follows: TGTGCCAGCAGTCGAGTTCACAGAAACTATGGCTACACCTTC. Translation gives CASSRVHRNYGYTF.

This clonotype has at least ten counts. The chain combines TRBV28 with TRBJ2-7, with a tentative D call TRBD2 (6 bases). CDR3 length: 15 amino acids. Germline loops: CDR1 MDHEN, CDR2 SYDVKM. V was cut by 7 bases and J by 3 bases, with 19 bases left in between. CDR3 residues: CASKDSGRGYYEQYF. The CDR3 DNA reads TGTGCCAGCAAGGATTCGGGGCGGGGTTACTACGAGCAGTACTTC.

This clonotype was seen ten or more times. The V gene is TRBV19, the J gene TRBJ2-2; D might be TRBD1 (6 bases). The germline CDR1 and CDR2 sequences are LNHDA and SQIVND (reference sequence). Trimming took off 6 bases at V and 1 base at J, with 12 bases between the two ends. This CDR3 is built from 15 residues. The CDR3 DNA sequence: TGTGCCAGTAGCAGGGGATTTCAGAACACCGGGGAGCTGTTTTTT. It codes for CASSRGFQNTGELFF.

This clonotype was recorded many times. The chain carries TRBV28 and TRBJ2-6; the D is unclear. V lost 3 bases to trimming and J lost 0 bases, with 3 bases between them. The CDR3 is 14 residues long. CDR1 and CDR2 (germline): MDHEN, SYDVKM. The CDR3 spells CASSFFSGANVLTF. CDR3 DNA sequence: TGTGCCAGCAGTTTCTTCTCTGGGGCCAACGTCCTGACTTTC.

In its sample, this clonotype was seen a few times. Here the CDR3 reads CASSLNGDTQYF. The DNA for the CDR3 is TGTGCCAGCAGCTTAAACGGGGATACGCAGTATTTT. The gene calls are TRBV7-3 and TRBJ2-3; D unresolved. The germline CDR1 and CDR2 sequences are SGHTA and FQGTGA. Trimming removed 1 base from V and 6 bases from J, with 5 bases in between. This CDR3 is built from 12 residues.

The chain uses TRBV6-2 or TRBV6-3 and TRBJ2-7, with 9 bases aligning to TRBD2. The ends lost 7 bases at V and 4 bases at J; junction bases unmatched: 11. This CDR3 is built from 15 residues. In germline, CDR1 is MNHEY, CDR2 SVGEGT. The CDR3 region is CASTRIRREGYEQYF. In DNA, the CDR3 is TGTGCCAGCACTAGGATCCGGCGGGAGGGATACGAGCAGTACTTC.

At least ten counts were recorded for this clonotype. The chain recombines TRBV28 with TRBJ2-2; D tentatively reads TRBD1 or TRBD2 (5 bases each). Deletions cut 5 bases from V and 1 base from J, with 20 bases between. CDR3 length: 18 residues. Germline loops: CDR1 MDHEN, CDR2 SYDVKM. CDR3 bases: TGTGCCAGCAGTGGCCGGGGCGTCCACGAGGGGAACACCGGGGAGCTGTTTTTT. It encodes CASSGRGVHEGNTGELFF. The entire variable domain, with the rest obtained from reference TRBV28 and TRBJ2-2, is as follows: DVKVTQSSRYLVKRTGEKVFLECVQDMDHENMFWYRQDPGLGLRLIYFSYDVKMKEKGDIPEGYSVSREKKERFSLILESASTNQTSMYLCASSGRGVHEGNTGELFFGEGSRLTVL.

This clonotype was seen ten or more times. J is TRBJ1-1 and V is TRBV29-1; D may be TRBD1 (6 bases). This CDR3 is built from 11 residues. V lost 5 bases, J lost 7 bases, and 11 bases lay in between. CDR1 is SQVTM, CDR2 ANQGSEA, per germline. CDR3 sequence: CSVHRDVEAFF. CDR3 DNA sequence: TGCAGCGTTCACAGGGATGTTGAAGCTTTCTTT.

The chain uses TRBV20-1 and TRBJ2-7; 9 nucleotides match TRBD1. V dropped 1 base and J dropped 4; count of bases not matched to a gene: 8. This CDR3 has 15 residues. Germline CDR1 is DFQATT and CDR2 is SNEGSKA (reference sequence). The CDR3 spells CSARALGTGSYEQYF. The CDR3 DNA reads TGCAGTGCTAGAGCTCTGGGGACAGGGAGTTACGAGCAGTACTTC.

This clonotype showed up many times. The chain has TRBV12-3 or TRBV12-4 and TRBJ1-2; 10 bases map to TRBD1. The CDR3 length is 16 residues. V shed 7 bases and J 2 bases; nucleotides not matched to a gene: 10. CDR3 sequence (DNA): TGTGCCAGCACACCCAGACAGGGGGCGATCAACTATGGCTACACCTTC. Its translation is CASTPRQGAINYGYTF.

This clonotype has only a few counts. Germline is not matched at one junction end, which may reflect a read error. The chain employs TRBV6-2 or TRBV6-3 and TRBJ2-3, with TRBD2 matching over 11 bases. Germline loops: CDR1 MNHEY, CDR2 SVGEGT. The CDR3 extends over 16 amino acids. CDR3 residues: CASTYRLAGRGDTQYF. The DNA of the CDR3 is TGTGCCAGCACTTACCGACTAGCGGGAAGGGGGGATACGCAGTATTTT.

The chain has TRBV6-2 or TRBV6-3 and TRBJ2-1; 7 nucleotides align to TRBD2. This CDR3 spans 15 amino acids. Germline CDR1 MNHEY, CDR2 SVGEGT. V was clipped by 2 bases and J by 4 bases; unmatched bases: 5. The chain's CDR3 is CASSYGGGEYNEQFF. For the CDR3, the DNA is TGTGCCAGCAGTTACGGGGGGGGGGAATACAATGAGCAGTTCTTC.

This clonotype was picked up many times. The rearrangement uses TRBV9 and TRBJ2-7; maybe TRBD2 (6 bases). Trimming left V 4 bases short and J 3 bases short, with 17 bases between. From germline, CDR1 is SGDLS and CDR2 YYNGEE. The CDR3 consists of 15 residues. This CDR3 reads CASSPGRTRFYEQYF. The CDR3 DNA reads TGTGCCAGCAGCCCTGGGAGGACTCGGTTCTACGAGCAGTACTTC.

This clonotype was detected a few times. The CDR3 here is CASSQVRTGKPYGYTF. The CDR3 DNA reads TGTGCCAGCAGCCAAGTGCGGACAGGCAAACCCTATGGCTACACCTTC. V gene TRBV3-1 combines with J gene TRBJ1-2, with TRBD1 matching over 7 bases. CDR1 LGHDT and CDR2 YNNKEL come from the germline V gene (reference sequence). The CDR3 runs 16 residues. J was trimmed by 4 bases and V by 1 base; bases with no gene match: 9.

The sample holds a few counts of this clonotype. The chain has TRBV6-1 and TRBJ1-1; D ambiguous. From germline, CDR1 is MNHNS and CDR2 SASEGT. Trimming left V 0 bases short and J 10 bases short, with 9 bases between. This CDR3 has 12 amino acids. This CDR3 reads CASSEAAGRAFF. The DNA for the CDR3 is TGTGCCAGCAGTGAAGCGGCAGGACGAGCTTTCTTT.

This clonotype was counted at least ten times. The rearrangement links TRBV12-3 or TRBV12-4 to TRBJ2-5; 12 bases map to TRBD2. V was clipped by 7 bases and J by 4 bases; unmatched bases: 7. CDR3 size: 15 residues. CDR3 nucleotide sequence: TGTGCCAGCACCTTGGGACTAGCGGGCCGAGAGACCCAGTACTTC. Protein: CASTLGLAGRETQYF.

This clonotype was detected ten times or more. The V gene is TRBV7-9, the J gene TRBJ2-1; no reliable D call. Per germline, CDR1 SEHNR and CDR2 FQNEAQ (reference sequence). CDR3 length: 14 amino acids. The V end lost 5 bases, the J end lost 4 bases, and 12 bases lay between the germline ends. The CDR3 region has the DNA TGTGCCAGCAGCCTCCCGGTTGGATACAATGAGCAGTTCTTC. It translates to CASSLPVGYNEQFF.

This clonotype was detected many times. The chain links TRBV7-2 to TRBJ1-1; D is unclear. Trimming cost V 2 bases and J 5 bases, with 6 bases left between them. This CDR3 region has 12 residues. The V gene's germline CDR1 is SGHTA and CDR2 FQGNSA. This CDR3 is CASSLHRTEAFF. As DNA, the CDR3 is TGTGCCAGCAGCTTACATCGGACTGAAGCTTTCTTT. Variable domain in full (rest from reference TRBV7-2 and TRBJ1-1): GAGVSQSPSNKVTEKGKDVELRCDPISGHTALYWYRQSLGQGLEFLIYFQGNSAPDKSGLPSDRFSAERTGGSVSTLTIQRTQQEDSAVYLCASSLHRTEAFFGQGTRLTVV.

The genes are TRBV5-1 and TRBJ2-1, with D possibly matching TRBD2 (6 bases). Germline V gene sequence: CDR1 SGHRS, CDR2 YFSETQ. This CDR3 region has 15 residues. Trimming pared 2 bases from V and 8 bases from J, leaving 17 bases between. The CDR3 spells CASSFAGWGYDEQFF. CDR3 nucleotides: TGCGCCAGCAGCTTCGCGGGATGGGGGTACGATGAGCAGTTCTTC.

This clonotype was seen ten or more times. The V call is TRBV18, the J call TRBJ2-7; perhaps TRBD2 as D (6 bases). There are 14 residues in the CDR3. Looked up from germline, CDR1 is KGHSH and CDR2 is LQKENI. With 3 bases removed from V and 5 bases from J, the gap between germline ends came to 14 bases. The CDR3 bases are TGTGCCAGCTCACCGGTCCGGGGGAGGCACGAGCAGTACTTC. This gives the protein CASSPVRGRHEQYF.